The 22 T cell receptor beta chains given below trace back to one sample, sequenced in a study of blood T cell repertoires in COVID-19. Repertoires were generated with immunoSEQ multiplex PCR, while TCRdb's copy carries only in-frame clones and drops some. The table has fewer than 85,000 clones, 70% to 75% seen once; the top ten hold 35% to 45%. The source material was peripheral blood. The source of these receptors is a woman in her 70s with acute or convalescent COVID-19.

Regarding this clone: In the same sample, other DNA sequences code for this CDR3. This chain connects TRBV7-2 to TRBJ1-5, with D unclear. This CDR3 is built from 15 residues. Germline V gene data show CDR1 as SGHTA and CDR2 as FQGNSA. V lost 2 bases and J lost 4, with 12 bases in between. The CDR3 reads CASSLSGGGNQPQHF. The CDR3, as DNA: TGTGCCAGCAGCTTATCCGGAGGTGGAAATCAGCCCCAGCATTTT.

DNA of the CDR3: TGTGCCAGCAGTTTTCAGAACTACGAGCAGTACTTC. This gives the protein CASSFQNYEQYF. The chain combines TRBV28 with TRBJ2-7, with D uncertain. Trimming removed 3 bases from V and 3 bases from J, with 6 bases in between. The germline V gene encodes CDR1 MDHEN and CDR2 SYDVKM. The CDR3 runs 12 residues.

The DNA for the CDR3 is TGTGCCAGCAGTCCAGACAGGGTGCGCACTGAAGCTTTCTTT. It codes for CASSPDRVRTEAFF. V gene TRBV28 combines with J gene TRBJ1-1, with 7 bases that match TRBD1. V was pared by 5 bases and J by 4 bases, with 7 bases of the junction left unmatched. The germline gives CDR1 MDHEN, CDR2 SYDVKM. The CDR3 length is 14 residues.

The CDR3 region has the DNA TGTGCCAGCAGCCAACCGGGAGGGGGCTACACCGGGGAGCTGTTTTTT. It specifies CASSQPGGGYTGELFF. V is TRBV14 and J is TRBJ2-2; tentatively, D is TRBD2 (8 bases). V was shortened by 2 bases and J by 3 bases, with 13 bases between the two germline ends. The CDR3 is made up of 16 amino acids. From germline, CDR1 is SGHDN and CDR2 FVKESK.

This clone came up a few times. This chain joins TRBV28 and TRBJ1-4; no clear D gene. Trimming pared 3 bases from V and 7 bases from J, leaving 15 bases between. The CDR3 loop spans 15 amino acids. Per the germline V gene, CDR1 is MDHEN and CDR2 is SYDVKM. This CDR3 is CASSLSRGGREKLFF. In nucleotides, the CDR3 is TGTGCCAGCAGTTTGAGCCGGGGAGGTCGTGAAAAACTGTTTTTT.

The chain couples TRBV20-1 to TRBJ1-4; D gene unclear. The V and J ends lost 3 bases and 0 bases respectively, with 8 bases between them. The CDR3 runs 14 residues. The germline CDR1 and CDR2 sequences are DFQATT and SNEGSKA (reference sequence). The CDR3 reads CSASLAATNEKLFF. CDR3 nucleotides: TGCAGTGCTAGTCTGGCGGCAACTAATGAAAAACTGTTTTTT.

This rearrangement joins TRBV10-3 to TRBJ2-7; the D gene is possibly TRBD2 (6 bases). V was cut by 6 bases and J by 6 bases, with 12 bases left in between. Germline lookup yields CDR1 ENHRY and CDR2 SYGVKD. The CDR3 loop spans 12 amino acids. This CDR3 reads CAISQLASEQYF. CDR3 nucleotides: TGTGCCATCAGCCAACTAGCTTCCGAGCAGTACTTC.

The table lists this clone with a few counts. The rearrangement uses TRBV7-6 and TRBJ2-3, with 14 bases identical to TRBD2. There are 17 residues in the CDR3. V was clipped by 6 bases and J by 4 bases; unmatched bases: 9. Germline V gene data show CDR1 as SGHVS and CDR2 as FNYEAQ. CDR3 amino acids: CASSSGLAGVGADTQYF. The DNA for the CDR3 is TGTGCCAGCAGTTCGGGACTAGCGGGAGTGGGTGCAGATACGCAGTATTTT.

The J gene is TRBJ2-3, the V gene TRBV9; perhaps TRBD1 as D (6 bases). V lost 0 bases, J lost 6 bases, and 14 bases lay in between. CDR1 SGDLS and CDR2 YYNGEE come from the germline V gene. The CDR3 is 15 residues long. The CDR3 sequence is CASSVGAGVADTQYF. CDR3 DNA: TGTGCCAGCAGCGTAGGGGCAGGGGTCGCGGATACGCAGTATTTT.

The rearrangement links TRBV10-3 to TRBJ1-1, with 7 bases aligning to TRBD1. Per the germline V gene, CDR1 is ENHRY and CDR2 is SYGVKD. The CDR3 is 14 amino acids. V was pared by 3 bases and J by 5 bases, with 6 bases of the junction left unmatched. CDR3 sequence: CAISERGLRTEAFF. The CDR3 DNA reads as TGTGCCATCAGTGAAAGGGGGCTAAGGACTGAAGCTTTCTTT.

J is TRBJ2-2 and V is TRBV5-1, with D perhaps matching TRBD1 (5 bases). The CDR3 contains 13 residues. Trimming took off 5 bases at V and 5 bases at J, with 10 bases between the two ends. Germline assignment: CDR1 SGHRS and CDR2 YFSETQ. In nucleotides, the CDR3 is TGCGCCAGCAGATCAGACAGAACCGGGGAGCTGTTTTTT. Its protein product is CASRSDRTGELFF.

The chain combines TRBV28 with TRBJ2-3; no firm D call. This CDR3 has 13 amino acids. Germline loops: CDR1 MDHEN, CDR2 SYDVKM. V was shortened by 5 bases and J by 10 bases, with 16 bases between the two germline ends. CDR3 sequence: CASSPPGPLAQYF. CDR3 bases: TGTGCCAGCAGTCCCCCGGGTCCTTTGGCGCAGTATTTT.

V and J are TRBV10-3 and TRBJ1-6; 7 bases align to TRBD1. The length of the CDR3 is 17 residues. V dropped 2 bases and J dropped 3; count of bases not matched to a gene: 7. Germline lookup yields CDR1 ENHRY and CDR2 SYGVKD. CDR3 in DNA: TGTGCCATCAGTGAGACAGGGGCACCTTACTATAATTCACCCCTCCACTTT. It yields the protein CAISETGAPYYNSPLHF.

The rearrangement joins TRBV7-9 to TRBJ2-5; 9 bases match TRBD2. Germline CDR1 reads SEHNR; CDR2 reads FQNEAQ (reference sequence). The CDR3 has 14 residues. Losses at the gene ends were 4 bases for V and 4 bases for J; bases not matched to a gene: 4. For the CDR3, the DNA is TGTGCCAGCAGCTCCCTGGGACTAGCAGAGACCCAGTACTTC. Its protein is CASSSLGLAETQYF.

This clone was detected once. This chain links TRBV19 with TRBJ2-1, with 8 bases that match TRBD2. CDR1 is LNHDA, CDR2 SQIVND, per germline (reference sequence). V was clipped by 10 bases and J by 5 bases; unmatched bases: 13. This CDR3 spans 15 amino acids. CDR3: CATRPGLVLDNEQFF. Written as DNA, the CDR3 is TGTGCCACCAGACCGGGACTAGTTCTAGACAATGAGCAGTTCTTC.

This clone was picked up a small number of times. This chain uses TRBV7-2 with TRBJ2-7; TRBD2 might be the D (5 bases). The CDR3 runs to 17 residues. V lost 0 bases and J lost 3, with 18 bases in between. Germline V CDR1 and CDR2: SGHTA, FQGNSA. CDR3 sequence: CASSLAPGGSQYYEQYF. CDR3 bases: TGTGCCAGCAGCTTAGCACCTGGAGGCAGCCAATACTACGAGCAGTACTTC.

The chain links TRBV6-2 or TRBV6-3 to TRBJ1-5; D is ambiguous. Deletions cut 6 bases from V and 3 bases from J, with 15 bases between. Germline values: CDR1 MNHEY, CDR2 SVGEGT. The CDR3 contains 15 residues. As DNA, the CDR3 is TGTGCCAGCAGCGGAGCACGTGGGTCCAATCAGCCCCAGCATTTT. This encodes CASSGARGSNQPQHF.

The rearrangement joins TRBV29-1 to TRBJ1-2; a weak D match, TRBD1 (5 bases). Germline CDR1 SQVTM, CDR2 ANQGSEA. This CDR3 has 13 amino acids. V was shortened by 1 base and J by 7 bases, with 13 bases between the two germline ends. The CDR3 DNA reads TGCAGCGTTGAAGCCCCGGGGGTGGGTGGCTACACCTTC. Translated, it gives CSVEAPGVGGYTF.

The CDR3 nucleotides read TGCAGCGTTGTGCTTGGACAGGGTGTCAAAACACCCTACAATGAGCAGTTCTTC. Its translation is CSVVLGQGVKTPYNEQFF. The chain has TRBV29-1 and TRBJ2-1, with TRBD1 identical over 8 bases. Germline V gene lookup returns CDR1 SQVTM and CDR2 ANQGSEA. The CDR3 extends over 18 amino acids. V shed 4 bases and J 2 bases; nucleotides not matched to a gene: 16.

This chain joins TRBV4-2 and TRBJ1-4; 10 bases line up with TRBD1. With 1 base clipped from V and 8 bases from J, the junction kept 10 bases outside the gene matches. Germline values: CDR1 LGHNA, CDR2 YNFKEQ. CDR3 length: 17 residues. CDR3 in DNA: TGTGCCAGCAGCCAAGGGGGACAGGGGAAGTTGGCCGAAAAACTGTTTTTT. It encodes CASSQGGQGKLAEKLFF.

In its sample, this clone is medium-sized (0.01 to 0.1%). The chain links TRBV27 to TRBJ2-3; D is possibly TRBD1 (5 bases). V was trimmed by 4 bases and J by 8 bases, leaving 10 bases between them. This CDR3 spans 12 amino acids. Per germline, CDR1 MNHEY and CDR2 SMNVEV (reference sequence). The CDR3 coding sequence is TGTGCCAGCAGTTCCACAGGCACTACGCAGTATTTT. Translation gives CASSSTGTTQYF.

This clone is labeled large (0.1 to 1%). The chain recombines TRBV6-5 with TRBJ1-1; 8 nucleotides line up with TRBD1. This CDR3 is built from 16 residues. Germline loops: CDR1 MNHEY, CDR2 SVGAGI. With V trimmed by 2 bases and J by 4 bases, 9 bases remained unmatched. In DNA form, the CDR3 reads TGTGCCAGCAGTTACCCGGGACAGGATAGGGGCACTGAAGCTTTCTTT. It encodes CASSYPGQDRGTEAFF.